The 13 T cell receptor beta chains given below trace back to one sample, sequenced in a study of T cell responses to AZD1222 COVID-19 vaccine. Produced via immunoSEQ multiplex PCR; TCRdb's table is partial and in-frame only. The sample yields around 170,000 clones, roughly 91% seen once. Sequences were derived from peripheral blood, sampled on day 0 of AZD1222 vaccination. The receptors were gathered from an adult in good health.

The chain recombines TRBV24-1 with TRBJ2-6; D tentatively reads TRBD1 or TRBD2 (5 bases each). The ends were cut back, 9 bases at V and 1 base at J, with 18 bases in the middle. CDR1 KGHDR and CDR2 SFDVKD come from the germline V gene. The CDR3 has 17 residues. The CDR3 sequence: CATAGTQTHSGANVLTF. The CDR3 bases are TGTGCCACCGCCGGGACCCAGACTCATTCTGGGGCCAACGTCCTGACTTTC.

The chain uses TRBV5-1 and TRBJ1-2; the D gene is possibly TRBD1 (6 bases). V dropped 5 bases and J dropped 2 bases, with 13 bases sitting between them. This CDR3 is built from 14 residues. CDR1 and CDR2 from the germline V gene are SGHRS and YFSETQ. The CDR3 DNA is TGCGCCAGCAGTGGGAACGGACAGAACTATGGCTACACCTTC. Protein: CASSGNGQNYGYTF.

The chain uses TRBV10-2 and TRBJ1-5; D might be TRBD1 (5 bases). V lost 2 bases and J 7 bases, leaving 9 bases between the germline ends. Germline CDR1 and CDR2: WSHSY and SAAADI. The CDR3 has 13 residues. This CDR3 is CASSEGKGQPQHF. The DNA for the CDR3 is TGCGCCAGCAGTGAGGGAAAGGGGCAGCCCCAGCATTTT.

The V gene is TRBV7-9, the J gene TRBJ2-3; D ambiguous. V gave up 5 bases and J gave up 2 bases, with 17 bases separating them. This CDR3 region has 16 residues. Germline CDR1 SEHNR, CDR2 FQNEAQ (reference sequence). The CDR3 coding sequence is TGTGCCAGCAGCCCGACCGCGTCTTCCTCCACAGATACGCAGTATTTT. Its translation: CASSPTASSSTDTQYF.

The genes are TRBV12-3 or TRBV12-4 and TRBJ1-6, with D unclear. CDR3 length equals 13 residues. Trimming took off 5 bases at V and 7 bases at J, with 9 bases between the two ends. CDR3 in DNA: TGTGCCAGCAGTATGGGCCCAAATTCACCCCTCCACTTT. This encodes CASSMGPNSPLHF.

This chain links TRBV7-8 with TRBJ2-2; D not certain. Germline V lookup: CDR1 SGHVS, CDR2 FQNEAQ. The CDR3 is made up of 15 amino acids. V lost 0 bases and J 6 bases, leaving 11 bases between the germline ends. Written as DNA, the CDR3 is TGTGCCAGCAGCTTAGCGGGGTTGTTCCCCGGGGAGCTGTTTTTT. Its protein is CASSLAGLFPGELFF.

This chain connects TRBV24-1 to TRBJ2-1; D gene ambiguous. The CDR3 consists of 13 residues. CDR1 is KGHDR and CDR2 is SFDVKD in the germline V gene. V gave up 2 bases and J gave up 10 bases, with 11 bases separating them. For the CDR3, the DNA is TGTGCCACCAGTGATTGGCAGGACGGGGAGCAGTTCTTC. Protein product: CATSDWQDGEQFF.

This sequence joins TRBV6-5 and TRBJ1-1, with a tentative D call TRBD1 (5 bases). V was trimmed by 2 bases and J by 0 bases, leaving 10 bases between them. This CDR3 contains 15 residues. Germline V gives CDR1 MNHEY, CDR2 SVGAGI. Written as DNA, the CDR3 is TGTGCCAGCAGTTACGGGGCAGGAATGAACACTGAAGCTTTCTTT. This translates into CASSYGAGMNTEAFF.

The V gene is TRBV19, the J gene TRBJ2-3; D perhaps matches TRBD1 (5 bases). Trimming took off 5 bases at V and 1 base at J, with 19 bases between the two ends. The CDR3 is 17 residues long. Germline V gives CDR1 LNHDA, CDR2 SQIVND (reference sequence). This CDR3 is CASSARQKRWGTDTQYF. The DNA for the CDR3 is TGTGCCAGTAGTGCCAGACAGAAGCGCTGGGGCACAGATACGCAGTATTTT. The entire variable domain, with the rest obtained from reference TRBV19 and TRBJ2-3, is as follows: DGGITQSPKYLFRKEGQNVTLSCEQNLNHDAMYWYRQDPGQGLRLIYYSQIVNDFQKGDIAEGYSVSREKKESFPLTVTSAQKNPTAFYLCASSARQKRWGTDTQYFGPGTRLTVL.

This clone was seen once. The rearrangement joins TRBV20-1 to TRBJ1-2; D unclear. There are 11 residues in the CDR3. Trimming shortened V by 5 bases and J by 9 bases, and 13 bases separated the two germline ends. CDR1 is DFQATT, CDR2 SNEGSKA, per germline (reference sequence). CDR3 sequence reads: CSAPRAPSYTF. DNA of the CDR3: TGCAGTGCTCCTCGGGCCCCGAGCTACACCTTC.

The CDR3 sequence: CASSLGTSNEQFF. DNA for the CDR3: TGTGCCAGCAGTTTAGGGACTTCTAATGAGCAGTTCTTC. V is TRBV12-3 or TRBV12-4 and J is TRBJ2-1; D might be TRBD2 (5 bases). The germline V and J ends were trimmed by 1 base and 7 bases, with 8 bases remaining between them. CDR3 length: 13 residues.

J is TRBJ2-7 and V is TRBV7-2; D perhaps matches TRBD1 (6 bases). The ends were cut back, 1 base at V and 0 bases at J, with 10 bases in the middle. Germline V gives CDR1 SGHTA, CDR2 FQGNSA. This CDR3 is 15 amino acids long. CDR3 sequence (DNA): TGTGCCAGCAGCTTAGATGGGGACACCTCCTACGAGCAGTACTTC. It yields the protein CASSLDGDTSYEQYF.

CDR3 in amino acids: CASSDWVTGQGNTEAFF. CDR3 DNA: TGTGCCAGCAGTGACTGGGTGACGGGACAGGGGAACACTGAAGCTTTCTTT. The chain uses TRBV6-4 and TRBJ1-1; 9 bases align to TRBD1. The CDR3 is 17 amino acids. Germline CDR1 reads MRHNA; CDR2 reads SNTAGT. The V gene end was trimmed by 1 base and the J gene end by 1 base; junction bases not matched to a gene: 7.